These 8 T cell receptor beta chains were all obtained from the same sample, sequenced in a study of T-cell memory formation after mild COVID-19. Each CDR3 protein gets one entry after TCRdb re-called the 5' RACE reads with MiXCR. This table holds about 500,000 distinct CDR3 sequences, around 21% found once. What was sequenced was PBMCs or a T cell subset sorted from them (not recorded which). The receptors here all came from an adult woman who had mild COVID-19 (a few samples of this study predate the infection). Cell type and time point are not known.

This chain uses TRBV5-1 with TRBJ2-5; 8 positions agree with TRBD1. With V trimmed by 3 bases and J by 2 bases, 6 bases remained unmatched. Germline assignment: CDR1 SGHRS and CDR2 YFSETQ. The CDR3 has 15 amino acids. For the CDR3, the DNA is TGCGCCAGCAGCTACGGGACAGGAGGGCAAGAGACCCAGTACTTC. Translating gives CASSYGTGGQETQYF.

The chain joins TRBV12-3 or TRBV12-4 to TRBJ1-2; no definite D call. Deletions cut 7 bases from V and 3 bases from J, with 9 bases between. CDR3 size: 12 residues. For the CDR3, the DNA is TGTGCCAGCATGGGCCGATACTATGGCTACACCTTC. Protein sequence: CASMGRYYGYTF.

This clonotype was counted only a few times. The rearrangement uses TRBV7-2 and TRBJ1-1; TRBD1 is a possible D gene (5 bases). The germline gives CDR1 SGHTA, CDR2 FQGNSA. The CDR3 has 15 residues. Trimming cost V 1 base and J 0 bases, with 9 bases left between them. The CDR3 loop reads CASSLVTGVNTEAFF. The CDR3 bases are TGTGCCAGCAGCTTAGTGACGGGGGTGAACACTGAAGCTTTCTTT.

The J gene is TRBJ2-6, the V gene TRBV7-9, with D possibly being TRBD1 or TRBD2 (5 bases each). This CDR3 has 15 amino acids. V was shortened by 7 bases and J by 0 bases, with 10 bases between the two germline ends. Germline V gene sequence: CDR1 SEHNR, CDR2 FQNEAQ (reference sequence). The CDR3 bases are TGTGCCAGCACGGGGCCTGTCTCTGGGGCCAACGTCCTGACTTTC. Residues: CASTGPVSGANVLTF.

A few counts support this clonotype. This rearrangement joins TRBV6-5 to TRBJ2-5, with TRBD2 as a possible D gene (5 bases). With 2 bases removed from V and 5 bases from J, the gap between germline ends came to 15 bases. Germline V gives CDR1 MNHEY, CDR2 SVGAGI. This CDR3 spans 15 amino acids. CDR3 coding DNA: TGTGCCAGCAGTTACCAAGGGAGTCCGCCGGAGACCCAGTACTTC. Protein: CASSYQGSPPETQYF.

The gene calls are TRBV13 and TRBJ2-1, with D tentatively TRBD1 (6 bases). Trimming took off 8 bases at V and 10 bases at J, with 21 bases between the two ends. This CDR3 has 14 residues. Germline V gene data show CDR1 as PRHDT and CDR2 as FYEKMQ (reference sequence). Here the CDR3 DNA reads TGTGCCAGCCGTCAGGGGATTCGAACGTTGGAGCAGTTCTTC. It translates to CASRQGIRTLEQFF. The complete variable domain, with remaining parts taken from reference TRBV13 and TRBJ2-1, reads AAGVIQSPRHLIKEKRETATLKCYPIPRHDTVYWYQQGPGQDPQFLISFYEKMQSDKGSIPDRFSAQQFSDYHSELNMSSLELGDSALYFCASRQGIRTLEQFFGPGTRLTVL.

The sample holds a few counts of this clonotype. The chain combines TRBV19 with TRBJ2-7; TRBD1 aligns across 8 bases. The V and J ends lost 7 bases and 2 bases, in that order; junction bases with no gene match: 7. Germline CDR1 is LNHDA and CDR2 is SQIVND (reference sequence). The CDR3 totals 14 residues. CDR3: CASNPTGAAYEQYF. The CDR3 DNA follows: TGTGCCAGTAACCCGACAGGGGCGGCCTACGAGCAGTACTTC.

The chain employs TRBV6-6 and TRBJ2-3; no definite D call. Germline CDR1 and CDR2: MNHNY and SVGAGI (reference sequence). Trimming removed 5 bases at V and 4 bases at J, with 10 bases between. The CDR3 covers 13 residues. As DNA, the CDR3 is TGTGCCAGCAGTCCCCGGCCCCCAGATACGCAGTATTTT. Protein sequence: CASSPRPPDTQYF.